This T cell receptor (beta chain) was recovered during a study of T cells after yellow fever vaccination. Study-wide background: SMART-Seq v4 Ultra Low Input handled preparation of low-cell-number fractions. Study-wide findings and caveats: Few clonotypes appeared in both CD4 and CD8 compartments.

The V gene lost 1 base and the J gene lost 7 bases, with 11 bases spanning the gap. Germline V gene sequence: CDR1 LGHNT, CDR2 FRNRAP. The CDR3 has 14 residues. In its sample, this clonotype was seen a few times. No antigen is known for it. In making TCR cDNA, 5'RACE template switching added a universal primer site and UMIs to it. TCRdb redid the calling of the 5' RACE reads with MiXCR, one entry per CDR3 protein. The data contain roughly 74,000 distinct CDR3 sequences, about 6.6% of them singletons. This specimen was CD8+ T cells sorted from PBMCs, taken 4 to 6 days after the first yellow fever vaccination. The V call is TRBV12-5, the J call TRBJ2-1; D remains ambiguous. The TCR originated in a man aged 18 to 29 who received the YFV17D yellow fever vaccine. Here the CDR3 DNA reads TGTGCTAGTGGTTTGGGGGGTCCCAAGAATGAGCAGTTCTTC. Translated, it gives CASGLGGPKNEQFF. Using reference TRBV12-5 and TRBJ2-1 for the parts outside the CDR3, the full variable domain is DARVTQTPRHKVTEMGQEVTMRCQPILGHNTVFWYRQTMMQGLELLAYFRNRAPLDDSGMPKDRFSAEMPDATLATLKIQPSEPRDSAVYFCASGLGGPKNEQFFGPGTRLTVL.